This T cell receptor (beta chain) was captured by sequencing in a study of cytomegalovirus exposure and HLA in healthy donors. Germline-derived CDR1 and CDR2 are SGHTS and YDEGEE. The CDR3 extends over 16 amino acids. The V segment lost 1 base and the J segment 3 bases; nucleotides outside the gene matches: 5. This clone was picked up one time. The primer mix had 60 Vbeta and 13 Jbeta primers. Authors' analysis steps: Later, an analysis found around 77 million unique TCR beta chains, and about 10 million of these were shared. Measured with immunoSEQ multiplex PCR; TCRdb has only the in-frame clones, and not every one. V and J calls and clone size are copied from that table; D and trimming were computed from the DNA. The sample records 130,000 or so clones, about 73% being singletons.

This sequence was found in a woman aged 40-49 years in good health and CMV-seropositive. The chain uses TRBV5-8 and TRBJ1-2; 11 bases match TRBD1. Material for sequencing was PBMCs. CDR3 sequence (DNA): TGTGCCAGCAGCTTGTTGCGGACAGGGGGCCACTATGGCTACACCTTC. Its protein is CASSLLRTGGHYGYTF. The variable domain in full, with the rest retrieved from reference TRBV5-8 and TRBJ1-2, is EAGVTQSPTHLIKTRGQQATLRCSPISGHTSVYWYQQALGLGLQFLLWYDEGEERNRGNFPPRFSGRQFPNYSSELNVNALELEDSALYLCASSLLRTGGHYGYTFGSGTRLTVV.